This is a list of T cell receptor beta chains from one sample in a study of blood T cell repertoires in COVID-19. Libraries were prepared by immunoSEQ multiplex PCR; TCRdb keeps only in-frame clonotypes and omits some of them. The sample holds about 87,000 clones, roughly 84% seen once. Sequenced input: peripheral blood. The source of these receptors is a woman older than 75 with COVID-19, enrolled during active disease. Both conserved end residues are part of each CDR3. Each record gives: J gene, clone size, D gene, V gene, CDR3 length, CDR3 protein, CDR3 DNA. The D gene is left open where the match is weak. Clone size is stated in some rows and not others, as once, few, many or a class when expanded.

J: TRBJ2-2; size: .; D: .; V: TRBV28; length: 14; CDR3: CASSAQGNTGELFF; DNA: TGTGCCAGCAGTGCCCAGGGGAACACCGGGGAGCTGTTTTTT
J: TRBJ1-4; size: .; D: .; V: TRBV6-2/TRBV6-3; length: 15; CDR3: CASSYSGLDGEKLFF; DNA: TGTGCCAGCAGTTACTCGGGCCTCGACGGTGAAAAACTGTTTTTT
J: TRBJ2-7; size: .; D: TRBD2; V: TRBV18; length: 15; CDR3: CASSLGLAGSYEQYF; DNA: TGTGCCAGCTCTCTAGGACTAGCGGGATCCTACGAGCAGTACTTC
J: TRBJ2-3; size: .; D: .; V: TRBV30; length: 18; CDR3: CAWSVRGWRGPGTDTQYF; DNA: TGTGCCTGGAGTGTACGAGGGTGGCGGGGGCCGGGCACAGATACGCAGTATTTT
J: TRBJ1-6; size: .; D: .; V: TRBV10-3; length: 14; CDR3: CAISEGEPFSPLHF; DNA: TGTGCCATCAGTGAGGGGGAGCCGTTCTCACCCCTCCACTTT
J: TRBJ1-1; size: once; D: .; V: TRBV7-9; length: 13; CDR3: CASSLGGGTEAFF; DNA: TGTGCCAGCAGCTTAGGGGGAGGCACTGAAGCTTTCTTT
J: TRBJ1-3; size: .; D: .; V: TRBV12-3/TRBV12-4; length: 12; CDR3: CASSLRGNTIYF; DNA: TGTGCCAGCAGTTTACGTGGAAACACCATATATTTT
J: TRBJ1-1; size: .; D: TRBD1; V: TRBV14; length: 15; CDR3: CASSSWTGEGTEAFF; DNA: TGTGCCAGCAGCTCCTGGACAGGGGAGGGAACTGAAGCTTTCTTT
J: TRBJ1-6; size: .; D: TRBD1; V: TRBV12-5; length: 13; CDR3: CASGLEQGVPLHF; DNA: TGTGCTAGTGGTTTGGAACAGGGGGTACCCCTCCACTTT
J: TRBJ1-2; size: .; D: TRBD1; V: TRBV2; length: 16; CDR3: CASSLTRTGRNYGYTF; DNA: TGTGCCAGCAGTCTTACCCGGACAGGGCGGAACTATGGCTACACCTTC